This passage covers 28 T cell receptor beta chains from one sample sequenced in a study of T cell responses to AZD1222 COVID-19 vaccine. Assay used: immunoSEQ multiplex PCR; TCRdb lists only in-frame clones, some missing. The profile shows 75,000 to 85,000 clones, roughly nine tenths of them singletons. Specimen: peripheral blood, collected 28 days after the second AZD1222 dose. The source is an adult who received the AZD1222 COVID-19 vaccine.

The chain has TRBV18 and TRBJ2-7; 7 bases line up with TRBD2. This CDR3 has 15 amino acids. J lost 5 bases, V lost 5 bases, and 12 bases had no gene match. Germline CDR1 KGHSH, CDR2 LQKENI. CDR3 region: CASSVSRAGVNEQYF. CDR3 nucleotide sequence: TGTGCCAGCTCAGTTTCTCGGGCGGGGGTGAACGAGCAGTACTTC. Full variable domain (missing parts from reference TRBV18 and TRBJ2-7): NAGVMQNPRHLVRRRGQEARLRCSPMKGHSHVYWYRQLPEEGLKFMVYLQKENIIDESGMPKERFSAEFPKEGPSILRIQQVVRGDSAAYFCASSVSRAGVNEQYFGPGTRLTVT.

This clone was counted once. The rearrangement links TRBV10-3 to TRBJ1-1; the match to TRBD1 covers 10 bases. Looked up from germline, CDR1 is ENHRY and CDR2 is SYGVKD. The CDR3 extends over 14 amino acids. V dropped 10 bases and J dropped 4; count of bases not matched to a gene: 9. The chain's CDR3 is CASLPRTGGTEAFF. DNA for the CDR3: TGTGCCAGCCTACCTCGGACAGGGGGCACTGAAGCTTTCTTT.

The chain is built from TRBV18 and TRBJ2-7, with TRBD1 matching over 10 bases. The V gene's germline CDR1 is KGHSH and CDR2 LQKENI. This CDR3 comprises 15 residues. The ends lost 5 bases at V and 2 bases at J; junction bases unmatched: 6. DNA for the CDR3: TGTGCCAGCTCATCTGGGACAGGGGAACCCTACGAGCAGTACTTC. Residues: CASSSGTGEPYEQYF.

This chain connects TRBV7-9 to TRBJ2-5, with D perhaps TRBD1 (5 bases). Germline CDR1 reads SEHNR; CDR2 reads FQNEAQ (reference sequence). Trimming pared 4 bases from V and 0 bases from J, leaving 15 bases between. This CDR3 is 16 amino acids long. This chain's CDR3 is CASSSSGASYQETQYF. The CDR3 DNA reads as TGTGCCAGCAGCTCTAGTGGGGCCTCGTACCAAGAGACCCAGTACTTC.

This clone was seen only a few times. The CDR3 nucleotides read TGTGCCAGCAGCCAAGGTCCAGGGCTTTCCTACGAGCAGTACTTC. This sequence encodes CASSQGPGLSYEQYF. The chain carries TRBV3-1 (or the pseudogene TRBV3-2) and TRBJ2-7, with D perhaps matching TRBD1 (5 bases). Trimming pared 1 base from V and 1 base from J, leaving 11 bases between. This CDR3 is 15 amino acids long. Germline-derived CDR1 and CDR2 are LGHDT and YNNKEL (reference sequence).

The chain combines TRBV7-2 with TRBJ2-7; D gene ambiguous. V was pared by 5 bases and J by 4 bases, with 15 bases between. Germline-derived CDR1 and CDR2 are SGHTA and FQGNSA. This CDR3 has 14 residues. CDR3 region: CASSPLLASYEQYF. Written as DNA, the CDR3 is TGTGCCAGCAGCCCCCTGTTGGCTTCGTACGAGCAGTACTTC.

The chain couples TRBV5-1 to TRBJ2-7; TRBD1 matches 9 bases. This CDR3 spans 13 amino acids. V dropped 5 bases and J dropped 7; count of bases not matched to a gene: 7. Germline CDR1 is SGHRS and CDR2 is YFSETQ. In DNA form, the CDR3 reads TGCGCCAGCAGAACCGGGACAGGGAGAGAGCAGTACTTC. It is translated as CASRTGTGREQYF.

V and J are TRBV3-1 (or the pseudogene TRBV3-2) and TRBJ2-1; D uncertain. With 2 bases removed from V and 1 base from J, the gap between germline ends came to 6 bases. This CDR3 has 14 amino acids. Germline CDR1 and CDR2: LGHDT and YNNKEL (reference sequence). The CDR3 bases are TGTGCCAGCAGCCAACGCGAGTCCTACAATGAGCAGTTCTTC. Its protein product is CASSQRESYNEQFF.

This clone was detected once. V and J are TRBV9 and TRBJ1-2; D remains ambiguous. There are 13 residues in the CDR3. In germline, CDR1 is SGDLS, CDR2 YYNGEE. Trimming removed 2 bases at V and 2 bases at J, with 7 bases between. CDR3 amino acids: CASSVKLNYGYTF. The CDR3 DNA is TGTGCCAGCAGCGTCAAGCTAAACTATGGCTACACCTTC. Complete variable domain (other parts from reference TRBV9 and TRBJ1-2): DSGVTQTPKHLITATGQRVTLRCSPRSGDLSVYWYQQSLDQGLQFLIQYYNGEERAKGNILERFSAQQFPDLHSELNLSSLELGDSALYFCASSVKLNYGYTFGSGTRLTVV.

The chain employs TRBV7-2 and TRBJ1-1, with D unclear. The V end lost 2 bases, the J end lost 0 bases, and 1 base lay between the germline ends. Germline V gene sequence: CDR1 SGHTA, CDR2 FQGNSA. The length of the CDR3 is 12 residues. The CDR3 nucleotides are TGTGCCAGCAGCTTACTGAACACTGAAGCTTTCTTT. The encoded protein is CASSLLNTEAFF. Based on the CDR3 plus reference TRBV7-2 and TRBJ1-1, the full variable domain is GAGVSQSPSNKVTEKGKDVELRCDPISGHTALYWYRQSLGQGLEFLIYFQGNSAPDKSGLPSDRFSAERTGGSVSTLTIQRTQQEDSAVYLCASSLLNTEAFFGQGTRLTVV.

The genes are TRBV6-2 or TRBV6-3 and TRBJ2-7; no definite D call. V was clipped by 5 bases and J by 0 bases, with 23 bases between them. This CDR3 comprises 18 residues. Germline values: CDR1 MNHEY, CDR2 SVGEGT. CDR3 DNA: TGTGCCAGCAGTAGGTCGGAGTGGCGGACGGCCCACTCCTACGAGCAGTACTTC. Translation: CASSRSEWRTAHSYEQYF.

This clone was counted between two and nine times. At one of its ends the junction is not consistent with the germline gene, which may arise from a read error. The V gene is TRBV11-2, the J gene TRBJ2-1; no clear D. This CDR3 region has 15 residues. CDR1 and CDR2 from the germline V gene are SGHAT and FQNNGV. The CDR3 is CASRLDGYSYNEQFF. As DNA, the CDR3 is TGTGCCAGCAGATTAGACGGCTACTCCTACAATGAGCAGTTCTTC.

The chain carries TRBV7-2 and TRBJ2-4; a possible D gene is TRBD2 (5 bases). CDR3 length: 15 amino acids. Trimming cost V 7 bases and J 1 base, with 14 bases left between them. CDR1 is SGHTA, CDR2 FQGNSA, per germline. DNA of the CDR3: TGTGCCAGCACCCCACCCGGGGAGGCCAAAAACATTCAGTACTTC. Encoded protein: CASTPPGEAKNIQYF. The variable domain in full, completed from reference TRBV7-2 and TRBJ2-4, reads GAGVSQSPSNKVTEKGKDVELRCDPISGHTALYWYRQSLGQGLEFLIYFQGNSAPDKSGLPSDRFSAERTGGSVSTLTIQRTQQEDSAVYLCASTPPGEAKNIQYFGAGTRLSVL.

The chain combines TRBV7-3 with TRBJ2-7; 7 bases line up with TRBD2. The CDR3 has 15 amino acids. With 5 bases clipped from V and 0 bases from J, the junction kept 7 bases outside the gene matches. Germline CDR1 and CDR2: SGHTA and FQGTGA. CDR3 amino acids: CASSQVGGGSYEQYF. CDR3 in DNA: TGTGCCAGCAGCCAAGTAGGCGGGGGCTCCTACGAGCAGTACTTC.

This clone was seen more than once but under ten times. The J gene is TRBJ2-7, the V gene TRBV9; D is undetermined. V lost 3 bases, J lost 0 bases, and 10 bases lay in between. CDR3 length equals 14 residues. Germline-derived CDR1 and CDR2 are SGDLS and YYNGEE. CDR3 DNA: TGTGCCAGCAGCGAGGGTATCCTCTCCTACGAGCAGTACTTC. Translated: CASSEGILSYEQYF.

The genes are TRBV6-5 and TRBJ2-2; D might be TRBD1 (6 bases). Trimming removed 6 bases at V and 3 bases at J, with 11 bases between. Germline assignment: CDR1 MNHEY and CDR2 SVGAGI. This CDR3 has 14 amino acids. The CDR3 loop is CASRLGADTGELFF. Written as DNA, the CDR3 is TGTGCCAGCAGGTTGGGGGCCGACACCGGGGAGCTGTTTTTT.

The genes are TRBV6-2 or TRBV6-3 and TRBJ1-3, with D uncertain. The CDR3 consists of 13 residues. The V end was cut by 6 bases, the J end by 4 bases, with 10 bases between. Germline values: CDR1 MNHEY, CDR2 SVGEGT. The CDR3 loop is CASSLLIGNTIYF. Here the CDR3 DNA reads TGTGCCAGCAGCCTTCTAATCGGAAACACCATATATTTT.

The CDR3: CASRTGANEKLFF. The CDR3 DNA reads as TGTGCCAGCAGGACGGGGGCTAATGAAAAACTGTTTTTT. The chain uses TRBV28 and TRBJ1-4, with D perhaps TRBD1 (5 bases). The CDR3 has 13 amino acids. Looked up from germline, CDR1 is MDHEN and CDR2 is SYDVKM. Trimming cost V 6 bases and J 3 bases, with 8 bases left between them.

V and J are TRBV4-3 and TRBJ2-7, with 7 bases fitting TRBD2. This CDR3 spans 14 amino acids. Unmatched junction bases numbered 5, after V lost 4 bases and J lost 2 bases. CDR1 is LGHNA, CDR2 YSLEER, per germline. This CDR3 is CASSPGLQTYEQYF. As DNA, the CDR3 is TGCGCCAGCAGCCCGGGACTACAAACCTACGAGCAGTACTTC.

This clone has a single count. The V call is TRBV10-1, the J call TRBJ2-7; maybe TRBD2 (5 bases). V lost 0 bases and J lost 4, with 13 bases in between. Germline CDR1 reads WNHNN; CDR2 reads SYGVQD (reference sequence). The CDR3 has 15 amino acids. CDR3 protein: CASSESSALAYEQYF. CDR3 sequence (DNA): TGCGCCAGCAGTGAGTCTTCGGCCCTAGCATACGAGCAGTACTTC.

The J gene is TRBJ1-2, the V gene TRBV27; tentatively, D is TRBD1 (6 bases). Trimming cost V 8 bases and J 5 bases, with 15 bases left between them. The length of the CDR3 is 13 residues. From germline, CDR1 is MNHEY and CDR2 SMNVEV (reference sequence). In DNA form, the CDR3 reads TGTGCCAGCGGCCCGGGACAAAAGTATGGCTACACCTTC. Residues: CASGPGQKYGYTF.

In DNA, the CDR3 is TGTGCCAGCAGTTACTTACCTGAGAACACTGAAGCTTTCTTT. Its translation is CASSYLPENTEAFF. The rearrangement uses TRBV6-5 and TRBJ1-1; D remains unclear. Trimming pared 1 base from V and 1 base from J, leaving 7 bases between. This CDR3 is 14 amino acids long. Germline V gene sequence: CDR1 MNHEY, CDR2 SVGAGI.

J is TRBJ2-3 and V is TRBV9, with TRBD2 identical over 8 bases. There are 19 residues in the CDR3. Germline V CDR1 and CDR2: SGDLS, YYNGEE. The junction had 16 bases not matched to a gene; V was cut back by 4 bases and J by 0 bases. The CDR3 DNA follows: TGTGCCAGCAGCACACCCCCCACCGGGAGCGGGGGTAGCACAGATACGCAGTATTTT. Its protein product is CASSTPPTGSGGSTDTQYF.

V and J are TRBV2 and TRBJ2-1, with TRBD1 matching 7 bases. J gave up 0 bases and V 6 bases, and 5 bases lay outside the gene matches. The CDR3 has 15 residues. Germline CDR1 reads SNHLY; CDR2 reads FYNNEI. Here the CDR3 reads CASRQGPSSYNEQFF. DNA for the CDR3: TGTGCCAGCAGACAGGGGCCGAGCTCCTACAATGAGCAGTTCTTC.

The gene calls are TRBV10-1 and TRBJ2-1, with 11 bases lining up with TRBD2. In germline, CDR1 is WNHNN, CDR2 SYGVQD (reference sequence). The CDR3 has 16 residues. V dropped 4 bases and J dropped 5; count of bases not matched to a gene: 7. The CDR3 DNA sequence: TGCGCCAGCAGTGCCATAGCGGGGGGGCCTGACAATGAGCAGTTCTTC. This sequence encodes CASSAIAGGPDNEQFF.

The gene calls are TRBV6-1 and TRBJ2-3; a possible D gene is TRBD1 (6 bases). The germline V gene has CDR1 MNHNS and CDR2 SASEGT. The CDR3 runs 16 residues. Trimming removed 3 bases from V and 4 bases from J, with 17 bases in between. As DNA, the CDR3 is TGTGCCAGCAGTGACCCCCCCCAGGGGCGCGCAGATACGCAGTATTTT. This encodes CASSDPPQGRADTQYF.

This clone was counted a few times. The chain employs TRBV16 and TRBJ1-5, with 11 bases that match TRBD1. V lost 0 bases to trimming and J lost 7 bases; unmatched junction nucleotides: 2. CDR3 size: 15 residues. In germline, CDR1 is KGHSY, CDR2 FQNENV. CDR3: CASSQSGQGEQPQHF. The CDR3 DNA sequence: TGTGCCAGCAGCCAATCGGGACAGGGGGAACAGCCCCAGCATTTT.

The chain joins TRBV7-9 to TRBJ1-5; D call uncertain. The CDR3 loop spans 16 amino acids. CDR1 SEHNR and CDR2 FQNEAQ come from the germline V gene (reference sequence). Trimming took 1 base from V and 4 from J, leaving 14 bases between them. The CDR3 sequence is CASSLVGGIGNQPQHF. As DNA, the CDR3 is TGTGCCAGCAGCTTAGTTGGAGGTATTGGAAATCAGCCCCAGCATTTT.